These 8 T cell receptor beta chains were sequenced from one sample in a study of T cell repertoires in cytomegalovirus infection. No antigen is known for these receptors. MiXCR was run by TCRdb on the reads, yielding one entry per CDR3 protein. The repertoire holds 160,000 or so distinct CDR3 sequences, about 20% seen once, with roughly 27% in the top ten. The material was CD8+ T cells from cultured PBMCs, obtained from culture after CMV antigen stimulation. The receptors originated from a human donor in good health (CMV status not recorded). Some clones in this sample may be carry-over from other donors' samples.

In its sample, this clonotype was seen a few times. This sequence joins TRBV9 and TRBJ1-1, with D possibly TRBD1 on 5 matching bases. The CDR3 is 14 amino acids. The germline V gene encodes CDR1 SGDLS and CDR2 YYNGEE. V was trimmed by 4 bases and J by 1 base, leaving 11 bases between them. The CDR3 sequence: CASSHGGGNTEAFF. CDR3 coding DNA: TGTGCCAGCAGCCACGGGGGGGGGAACACTGAAGCTTTCTTT.

There are a few counts of this clonotype. V is TRBV4-3 and J is TRBJ2-1, with TRBD2 identical over 11 bases. This CDR3 region has 16 residues. CDR1 is LGHNA, CDR2 YSLEER, per germline. V lost 0 bases and J lost 5; bases outside the gene matches: 3. CDR3 in amino acids: CASSQDGLAGHNEQFF. DNA for the CDR3: TGCGCCAGCAGCCAAGACGGACTAGCGGGCCACAATGAGCAGTTCTTC.

This chain links TRBV7-2 with TRBJ1-4; weak D call: TRBD1 (5 bases). This CDR3 spans 14 amino acids. Germline assignment: CDR1 SGHTA and CDR2 FQGNSA. Trimming took off 2 bases at V and 5 bases at J, with 9 bases between the two ends. The CDR3, as DNA: TGTGCCAGCAGCTTATGGGGGGGGAATGAAAAACTGTTTTTT. It is translated as CASSLWGGNEKLFF.

In its sample, this clonotype was seen a few times. The V and J genes are TRBV12-3 or TRBV12-4 and TRBJ2-7, with no clear D. The CDR3 has 13 amino acids. Deletions cut 1 base from V and 1 base from J, with 5 bases between. The CDR3 DNA is TGTGCCAGCAGTTTAGGTTTTTCCTACGAGCAGTACTTC. It codes for CASSLGFSYEQYF.

The chain combines TRBV7-2 with TRBJ1-3; D gene uncertain. Germline CDR1 and CDR2: SGHTA and FQGNSA. CDR3 length: 14 residues. The V end lost 4 bases, the J end lost 6 bases, and 13 bases lay between the germline ends. The CDR3 sequence: CASSSEVRENTIYF. In DNA form, the CDR3 reads TGTGCCAGCAGCTCAGAAGTTCGCGAAAACACCATATATTTT.

Here the CDR3 reads CASSYIGTGGNEQFF. DNA of the CDR3: TGTGCCAGCAGTTACATCGGGACAGGGGGGAATGAGCAGTTCTTC. This chain links TRBV6-2 or TRBV6-3 with TRBJ2-1, with 11 nucleotides matching TRBD1. Germline CDR1 is MNHEY and CDR2 is SVGEGT. Trimming at V came to 2 bases and at J to 7 bases, leaving 4 bases not matched to a gene. The CDR3 runs 15 residues.

This clonotype was detected only a few times. The J gene is TRBJ2-2, the V gene TRBV5-1; D is ambiguous. The CDR3 runs 14 residues. The germline V and J ends were trimmed by 2 bases and 3 bases, with 8 bases remaining between them. The germline V gene encodes CDR1 SGHRS and CDR2 YFSETQ. The CDR3 sequence: CASSFGTDTGELFF. The DNA of the CDR3 is TGCGCCAGCAGCTTTGGCACAGACACCGGGGAGCTGTTTTTT. Variable domain in full (rest from reference TRBV5-1 and TRBJ2-2): KAGVTQTPRYLIKTRGQQVTLSCSPISGHRSVSWYQQTPGQGLQFLFEYFSETQRNKGNFPGRFSGRQFSNSRSEMNVSTLELGDSALYLCASSFGTDTGELFFGEGSRLTVL.

This clonotype was seen a few times. The J gene is TRBJ2-5, the V gene TRBV6-2 or TRBV6-3; D possibly matches TRBD1 or TRBD2 (5 bases each). The CDR3 runs 15 residues. The germline CDR1 and CDR2 sequences are MNHEY and SVGEGT. Between the trimmed V and J ends, which lost 5 bases and 3 bases, there was a span of 16 bases. This CDR3 reads CASSPREWGKETQYF. The CDR3 DNA is TGTGCCAGCAGTCCCAGGGAGTGGGGTAAAGAGACCCAGTACTTC.